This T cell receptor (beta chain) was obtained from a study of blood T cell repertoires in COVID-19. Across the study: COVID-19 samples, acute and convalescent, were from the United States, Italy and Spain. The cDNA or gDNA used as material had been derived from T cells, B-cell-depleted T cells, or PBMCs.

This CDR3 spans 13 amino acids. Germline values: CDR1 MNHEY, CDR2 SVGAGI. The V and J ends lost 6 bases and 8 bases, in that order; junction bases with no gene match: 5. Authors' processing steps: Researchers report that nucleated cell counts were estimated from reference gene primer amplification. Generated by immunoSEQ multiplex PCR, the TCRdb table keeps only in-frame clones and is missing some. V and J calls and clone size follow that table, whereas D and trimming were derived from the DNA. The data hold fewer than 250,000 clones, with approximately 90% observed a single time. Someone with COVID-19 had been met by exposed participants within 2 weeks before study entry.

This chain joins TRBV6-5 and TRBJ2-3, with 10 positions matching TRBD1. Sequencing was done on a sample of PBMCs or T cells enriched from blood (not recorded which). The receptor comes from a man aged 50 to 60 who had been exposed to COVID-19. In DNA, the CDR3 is TGTGCCAGCAGGACAGGGGGCGGGGGTACGCAGTATTTT. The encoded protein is CASRTGGGGTQYF.